Presented here are 4 T cell receptor beta chains from one specimen sequenced in a study of blood T cell repertoires in COVID-19. Sequenced by immunoSEQ multiplex PCR; TCRdb stores in-frame clones only, minus some. The sample yields fewer than 250,000 clones, more than 70% seen once. The sample comprised peripheral blood. The receptor set was obtained from a man in his forties or fifties with active or convalescent COVID-19.

V and J are TRBV19 and TRBJ1-4, with TRBD1 identical over 10 bases. CDR1 and CDR2 from the germline V gene are LNHDA and SQIVND (reference sequence). The CDR3 is 14 residues long. V shed 8 bases, J shed 8 bases, and the junction held 8 bases outside the gene matches. This chain's CDR3 is CASDRGRPGEKLFF. CDR3 coding DNA: TGTGCCAGTGACAGGGGGCGGCCTGGGGAAAAACTGTTTTTT.

The chain links TRBV19 to TRBJ1-2, with D perhaps TRBD1 (5 bases). This CDR3 is 16 amino acids long. Trimming pared 2 bases from V and 0 bases from J, leaving 13 bases between. Per the germline V gene, CDR1 is LNHDA and CDR2 is SQIVND (reference sequence). CDR3 protein: CASSISWGQTNYGYTF. In nucleotides, the CDR3 is TGTGCCAGTAGTATAAGTTGGGGCCAAACTAACTATGGCTACACCTTC.

Concerning this clone itself: The junction shows a germline mismatch at one end, possibly a read error. V is TRBV4-1 and J is TRBJ1-1; D gene uncertain. This CDR3 comprises 11 residues. From germline, CDR1 is MGHRA and CDR2 YSYEKL. CDR3 DNA: TGCGCCAGCAGCCCCAGCGTACTCGAGCCGTTT. The encoded protein is CASSPSVLEPF.

This clone was picked up one time. This rearrangement joins TRBV6-5 to TRBJ1-4, with 9 nucleotides matching TRBD1. The length of the CDR3 is 14 residues. CDR1 MNHEY and CDR2 SVGAGI come from the germline V gene. Trimming at V came to 2 bases and at J to 7 bases, leaving 2 bases not matched to a gene. This chain's CDR3 is CASSYGGQGEKLFF. CDR3 in DNA: TGTGCCAGCAGTTACGGGGGACAGGGTGAAAAACTGTTTTTT.